Given below is one T cell receptor (beta chain) in context. Clones were read by immunoSEQ multiplex PCR, and TCRdb kept only the in-frame ones, dropping some. The sample yields 250,000 to 300,000 clones, 75% to 90% seen once. Germline CDR1 LNHDA, CDR2 SQIVND (reference sequence). Germline trimming cut 7 bases from V and 2 bases from J; bases unmatched to any gene: 11. The CDR3 is 16 residues long. This specimen comes from a study of blood T cell repertoires in COVID-19. The overall study: Some COVID-19 samples were acute and others convalescent; all came from the United States, Italy and Spain. Nucleic acid was either cDNA or gDNA, and it came from T cells, B-cell-depleted T cells, or PBMCs.

V gene TRBV19 combines with J gene TRBJ1-2, with TRBD1 matching over 9 bases. Sequencing was carried out using peripheral blood. The clonotype was recovered from a woman in her 70s with COVID-19, enrolled during active disease. CDR3 loop: CASKVTGGLVNYGYTF. CDR3 bases: TGTGCCAGTAAGGTGACAGGGGGATTGGTCAACTATGGCTACACCTTC.